One and the same sample provided the 32 T cell receptor beta chains below, sequenced in a study of blood T cell repertoires in COVID-19 (dated by TCRdb to about 2020). Library prep was done by the immunoSEQ multiplex PCR assay. Held by TCRdb, this immuneACCESS table contains in-frame sequences only and omits some clones. Under half of the omission traces to an unresolved V gene where checked; the cause of the rest is unknown. The sample has more than 95,000 clones on record, roughly 83% of them singletons. Of the sample, about 40% falls within the top ten clones. The sample taken for sequencing was peripheral blood. These receptors were taken from a man aged 35 to 55 with active or convalescent COVID-19.

The chain combines TRBV6-6 with TRBJ1-5; no reliable D call. Trimming removed 2 bases from V and 1 base from J, with 6 bases in between. The germline CDR1 and CDR2 sequences are MNHNY and SVGAGI (reference sequence). The CDR3 is made up of 14 amino acids. The CDR3 nucleotides read TGTGCCAGCAGTTACGGGGAGAGCAATCAGCCCCAGCATTTT. Translation gives CASSYGESNQPQHF.

The V call is TRBV30, the J call TRBJ1-1, with a possible D match to TRBD1 (5 bases). Germline-derived CDR1 and CDR2 are GTSNPN and SVGIG (reference sequence). The CDR3 loop spans 11 amino acids. Trimming left V 0 bases short and J 10 bases short, with 9 bases between. CDR3 amino acids: CAWSVQVGAFF. CDR3 nucleotide sequence: TGTGCCTGGAGTGTACAGGTAGGAGCTTTCTTT.

The rearrangement uses TRBV11-2 and TRBJ1-2, with no clear D. The germline CDR1 and CDR2 sequences are SGHAT and FQNNGV. V shed 7 bases and J shed 1 base, with 13 bases lying between them. The CDR3 consists of 14 residues. The CDR3 loop is CASTPRSLNYGYTF. The CDR3 DNA is TGTGCCAGCACTCCGCGGTCGCTTAACTATGGCTACACCTTC.

V and J are TRBV15 and TRBJ1-1; D call uncertain. The CDR3 totals 13 residues. Germline CDR1 reads LNHNV; CDR2 reads YYDKDF (reference sequence). Trimming shortened V by 2 bases and J by 2 bases, and 6 bases separated the two germline ends. CDR3 in amino acids: CATSRLLNTEAFF. Written as DNA, the CDR3 is TGTGCCACCAGCAGACTGTTAAACACTGAAGCTTTCTTT.

This clone showed up just a few times. The chain links TRBV19 to TRBJ2-2; 10 bases fit TRBD1. Germline V CDR1 and CDR2: LNHDA, SQIVND (reference sequence). The trim removed 5 bases at V and 4 bases at J, leaving 4 bases unmatched. The CDR3 runs to 15 residues. The CDR3 nucleotides read TGTGCCAGTAGTCTGGGGGACAGGGGCACCGGGGAGCTGTTTTTT. It is translated as CASSLGDRGTGELFF.

The chain has TRBV6-5 and TRBJ1-5; perhaps TRBD1 as D (6 bases). This CDR3 contains 15 residues. V dropped 4 bases and J dropped 6 bases, with 16 bases sitting between them. CDR1 is MNHEY, CDR2 SVGAGI, per germline. CDR3 region: CASSSLQGFGQPQHF. DNA for the CDR3: TGTGCCAGCAGTTCGTTACAGGGCTTTGGTCAGCCCCAGCATTTT.

The chain links TRBV30 to TRBJ2-7, with D unclear. This CDR3 region has 14 residues. V was clipped by 2 bases and J by 6 bases, with 17 bases between them. Per the germline V gene, CDR1 is GTSNPN and CDR2 is SVGIG (reference sequence). The CDR3 DNA follows: TGTGCCTGGAGTCCCCATGAGGCACTCCCCGAGCAGTACTTC. It encodes CAWSPHEALPEQYF. The whole variable domain, remainder taken from reference TRBV30 and TRBJ2-7, is SQTIHQWPATLVQPVGSPLSLECTVEGTSNPNLYWYRQAAGRGLQLLFYSVGIGQISSEVPQNLSASRPQDRQFILSSKKLLLSDSGFYLCAWSPHEALPEQYFGPGTRLTVT.

For this clone: This specimen includes other DNA sequences encoding the same CDR3. The genes are TRBV27 and TRBJ1-5; 7 bases are a match to TRBD1. The CDR3 spans 14 residues. Germline V gene sequence: CDR1 MNHEY, CDR2 SMNVEV (reference sequence). V was pared by 5 bases and J by 5 bases, with 6 bases of the junction left unmatched. The DNA for the CDR3 is TGTGCCAGCAGTCTACAGGGGAGAGATCAGCCCCAGCATTTT. This sequence encodes CASSLQGRDQPQHF.

The chain is built from TRBV28 and TRBJ1-2; 10 nucleotides line up with TRBD1. This CDR3 has 14 amino acids. With 5 bases clipped from V and 8 bases from J, the junction kept 8 bases outside the gene matches. CDR1 MDHEN and CDR2 SYDVKM come from the germline V gene. The CDR3 bases are TGTGCCAGCAGTAACGACAGGGGGCATAGGGGCTACACCTTC. Amino acids: CASSNDRGHRGYTF.

The chain employs TRBV19 and TRBJ1-4; perhaps TRBD1 as D (5 bases). The CDR3 spans 14 residues. In germline, CDR1 is LNHDA, CDR2 SQIVND (reference sequence). With 4 bases removed from V and 8 bases from J, the gap between germline ends came to 14 bases. CDR3 DNA: TGTGCCAGTAGTACTGGACATCCGACCGAAAAACTGTTTTTT. Its protein product is CASSTGHPTEKLFF.

This chain connects TRBV12-3 or TRBV12-4 to TRBJ2-5; D perhaps matches TRBD2 (6 bases). With 3 bases removed from V and 5 bases from J, the gap between germline ends came to 10 bases. The CDR3 extends over 13 amino acids. The CDR3 spells CASSFGGWETQYF. The CDR3 DNA reads TGTGCCAGCAGTTTCGGAGGGTGGGAGACCCAGTACTTC.

The chain carries TRBV2 and TRBJ1-2, with D tentatively TRBD1 (5 bases). Trimming pared 8 bases from V and 8 bases from J, leaving 24 bases between. Germline V gene lookup returns CDR1 SNHLY and CDR2 FYNNEI. This CDR3 has 15 amino acids. In nucleotides, the CDR3 is TGTGCCAGCCAACGAGAGGACACTGGCTTCTTAGGCTACACCTTC. Translated: CASQREDTGFLGYTF. Full variable domain (rest looked up from reference TRBV2 and TRBJ1-2): EPEVTQTPSHQVTQMGQEVILRCVPISNHLYFYWYRQILGQKVEFLVSFYNNEISEKSEIFDDQFSVERPDGSNFTLKIRSTKLEDSAMYFCASQREDTGFLGYTFGSGTRLTVV.

The chain uses TRBV10-3 and TRBJ1-2; D is unresolved. The germline V gene has CDR1 ENHRY and CDR2 SYGVKD. Trimming removed 3 bases at V and 0 bases at J, with 8 bases between. The CDR3 consists of 14 residues. This chain's CDR3 is CAISESAANYGYTF. The CDR3 bases are TGTGCCATCAGTGAAAGCGCAGCTAACTATGGCTACACCTTC.

The chain recombines TRBV10-3 with TRBJ2-7, with TRBD2 identical over 11 bases. The CDR3 covers 15 residues. Trimming cost V 6 bases and J 7 bases; bases outside gene matches: 11. Germline lookup yields CDR1 ENHRY and CDR2 SYGVKD. The CDR3, as DNA: TGTGCCATCAGCCTCGGGACTAGCGGAGCAGGTGAGCAGTACTTC. Translation gives CAISLGTSGAGEQYF.

The chain couples TRBV13 to TRBJ1-2, with D tentatively TRBD1 (5 bases). This CDR3 has 14 residues. From germline, CDR1 is PRHDT and CDR2 FYEKMQ (reference sequence). Trimming took off 3 bases at V and 4 bases at J, with 12 bases between the two ends. The CDR3 is CASSFGRDSYGYTF. The CDR3 DNA follows: TGTGCCAGCAGCTTCGGCAGGGACTCCTATGGCTACACCTTC.

This clone was found once. J is TRBJ1-3 and V is TRBV30; tentatively, D is TRBD1 (6 bases). The germline V and J ends were trimmed by 7 bases and 2 bases, with 9 bases remaining between them. The CDR3 totals 12 residues. CDR1 and CDR2 from the germline V gene are GTSNPN and SVGIG (reference sequence). The chain's CDR3 is CASSGAGNTIYF. In nucleotides, the CDR3 is TGTGCCTCCTCAGGGGCTGGAAACACCATATATTTT.

J is TRBJ1-1 and V is TRBV4-2, with D possibly being TRBD1 (6 bases). V was clipped by 0 bases and J by 4 bases, with 12 bases between them. In germline, CDR1 is LGHNA, CDR2 YNFKEQ. This CDR3 region has 15 residues. The CDR3 DNA is TGTGCCAGCAGCCAAGAAGGAACAGGGAGCACTGAAGCTTTCTTT. Protein sequence: CASSQEGTGSTEAFF.

The V and J genes are TRBV7-6 and TRBJ2-1; TRBD2 aligns across 8 bases. The ends lost 1 base at V and 6 bases at J; junction bases unmatched: 8. The CDR3 covers 16 residues. The germline gives CDR1 SGHVS, CDR2 FNYEAQ. The CDR3 nucleotides read TGTGCCAGCAGCTTAGATTCAGCGGGAGTAGGCAATGAGCAGTTCTTC. Translating it yields CASSLDSAGVGNEQFF.

The V gene is TRBV4-3, the J gene TRBJ1-2, with a tentative D call TRBD1 (6 bases). Per the germline V gene, CDR1 is LGHNA and CDR2 is YSLEER. Trimming shortened V by 5 bases and J by 5 bases, and 21 bases separated the two germline ends. CDR3 length equals 16 residues. The CDR3, as DNA: TGCGCCAGCAGCTACCACCGGGACACACCTTCTTATGGCTACACCTTC. Translation: CASSYHRDTPSYGYTF.

This sequence joins TRBV6-5 and TRBJ2-7, with 7 bases aligning to TRBD2. With V trimmed by 2 bases and J by 2 bases, 6 bases remained unmatched. From germline, CDR1 is MNHEY and CDR2 SVGAGI. This CDR3 region has 15 residues. In DNA form, the CDR3 reads TGTGCCAGCAGTTACGACGGGACTAAAACCTACGAGCAGTACTTC. Protein: CASSYDGTKTYEQYF.

The chain is built from TRBV2 and TRBJ1-2; 9 positions agree with TRBD1. CDR1 is SNHLY, CDR2 FYNNEI, per germline. This CDR3 region has 14 residues. J was trimmed by 6 bases and V by 5 bases; bases with no gene match: 7. CDR3: CASSQQGARNGYTF. The CDR3 DNA is TGTGCCAGCAGTCAACAGGGGGCGCGGAATGGCTACACCTTC.

This chain joins TRBV19 and TRBJ2-7, with a weak D call TRBD2 (6 bases). From germline, CDR1 is LNHDA and CDR2 SQIVND (reference sequence). This CDR3 is 15 amino acids long. Trimming cost V 5 bases and J 6 bases, with 20 bases left between them. DNA of the CDR3: TGTGCCAGTAGTCCCGGGAGCGGACGAAACCCCGAGCAGTACTTC. Translation gives CASSPGSGRNPEQYF.

The rearrangement links TRBV6-6 to TRBJ1-1; TRBD1 matches at 7 bases. V lost 7 bases and J lost 8; bases outside the gene matches: 10. CDR1 is MNHNY, CDR2 SVGAGI, per germline (reference sequence). The CDR3 contains 13 residues. The CDR3 is CASTRGQALEAFF. CDR3 DNA: TGTGCCAGCACCCGAGGACAGGCTCTAGAAGCTTTCTTT.

V gene TRBV6-5 combines with J gene TRBJ1-5; the D gene is possibly TRBD1 (5 bases). CDR3 length: 15 residues. V was trimmed by 0 bases and J by 3 bases, leaving 9 bases between them. Per the germline V gene, CDR1 is MNHEY and CDR2 is SVGAGI. The CDR3 DNA follows: TGTGCCAGCAGTTACTCGTGGGGGGACAATCAGCCCCAGCATTTT. It specifies CASSYSWGDNQPQHF.

The V and J genes are TRBV7-3 and TRBJ2-5, with a possible D match to TRBD2 (6 bases). Deletions cut 2 bases from V and 1 base from J, with 17 bases between. Looked up from germline, CDR1 is SGHTA and CDR2 is FQGTGA. This CDR3 contains 17 residues. CDR3 protein: CASSLGPTWEAQETQYF. CDR3 in DNA: TGTGCCAGCAGCTTAGGACCAACATGGGAGGCCCAAGAGACCCAGTACTTC.

This clone has a handful of counts. V usage is TRBV11-3 and J usage is TRBJ1-1, with D perhaps matching TRBD1 (6 bases). V was cut by 5 bases and J by 7 bases, with 14 bases left in between. The CDR3 runs 13 residues. Germline CDR1 SGHNT, CDR2 YENEEA. This CDR3 is CASSLGDRIEAFF. CDR3 nucleotide sequence: TGTGCCAGCAGCCTTGGAGACAGGATTGAAGCTTTCTTT. Supplemented by reference TRBV11-3 and TRBJ1-1, the full variable domain reads EAGVVQSPRYKIIEKKQPVAFWCNPISGHNTLYWYLQNLGQGPELLIRYENEEAVDDSQLPKDRFSAERLKGVDSTLKIQPAELGDSAVYLCASSLGDRIEAFFGQGTRLTVV.

This clone showed up just a few times. CDR3 amino acids: CASSLGPGGGYTF. The CDR3, as DNA: TGTGCCAGCAGTTTAGGTCCCGGGGGGGGCTACACCTTC. This rearrangement joins TRBV6-5 to TRBJ1-2, with D maybe TRBD1 (5 bases). Germline loops: CDR1 MNHEY, CDR2 SVGAGI. The ends were cut back, 4 bases at V and 8 bases at J, with 14 bases in the middle. CDR3 length: 13 residues.

V usage is TRBV6-2 or TRBV6-3 and J usage is TRBJ1-5, with TRBD1 matching over 8 bases. There are 14 residues in the CDR3. Looked up from germline, CDR1 is MNHEY and CDR2 is SVGEGT. Trimming removed 4 bases from V and 5 bases from J; junction bases left unmatched: 4. The DNA of the CDR3 is TGTGCCAGCAGTTGGACAGGGTACGATCAGCCCCAGCATTTT. Its translation: CASSWTGYDQPQHF.

This clone has only a few counts. The chain carries TRBV2 and TRBJ2-7; D gene unclear. The CDR3 is 11 residues long. CDR1 SNHLY and CDR2 FYNNEI come from the germline V gene. The V and J ends lost 8 bases and 2 bases respectively, with 7 bases between them. The CDR3 loop is CASANAYEQYF. In DNA, the CDR3 is TGTGCCAGCGCTAACGCCTACGAGCAGTACTTC. Filled out from reference TRBV2 and TRBJ2-7, the complete variable domain reads EPEVTQTPSHQVTQMGQEVILRCVPISNHLYFYWYRQILGQKVEFLVSFYNNEISEKSEIFDDQFSVERPDGSNFTLKIRSTKLEDSAMYFCASANAYEQYFGPGTRLTVT.

The V and J genes are TRBV28 and TRBJ2-6, with TRBD1 matching over 7 bases. V dropped 8 bases and J dropped 1; count of bases not matched to a gene: 11. The CDR3 consists of 17 residues. CDR1 is MDHEN, CDR2 SYDVKM, per germline. The CDR3 region has the DNA TGTGCCAGCGGCCGCCGACAGGGTTCTTCTGGGGCCAACGTCCTGACTTTC. Its protein is CASGRRQGSSGANVLTF.

The rearrangement links TRBV6-2 or TRBV6-3 to TRBJ2-1; TRBD2 matches 9 bases. Germline-derived CDR1 and CDR2 are MNHEY and SVGEGT. V trimming: 2 bases; J trimming: 0 bases; junction bases outside the gene matches: 2. The CDR3 has 16 residues. This CDR3 is CASSYQREVSYNEQFF. The CDR3 nucleotides are TGTGCCAGCAGTTACCAGCGGGAGGTCTCCTACAATGAGCAGTTCTTC.

The chain uses TRBV7-9 and TRBJ1-5, with TRBD1 as a possible D gene (6 bases). Germline CDR1 and CDR2: SEHNR and FQNEAQ (reference sequence). Trimming removed 3 bases from V and 5 bases from J, with 14 bases in between. This CDR3 is 15 amino acids long. The DNA of the CDR3 is TGTGCCAGCAGCTTCGGGTGGGGGCACGATCAGCCCCAGCATTTT. Amino acids: CASSFGWGHDQPQHF. Drawing the rest from reference TRBV7-9 and TRBJ1-5, the complete variable domain is DTGVSQNPRHKITKRGQNVTFRCDPISEHNRLYWYRQTLGQGPEFLTYFQNEAQLEKSRLLSDRFSAERPKGSFSTLEIQRTEQGDSAMYLCASSFGWGHDQPQHFGDGTRLSIL.